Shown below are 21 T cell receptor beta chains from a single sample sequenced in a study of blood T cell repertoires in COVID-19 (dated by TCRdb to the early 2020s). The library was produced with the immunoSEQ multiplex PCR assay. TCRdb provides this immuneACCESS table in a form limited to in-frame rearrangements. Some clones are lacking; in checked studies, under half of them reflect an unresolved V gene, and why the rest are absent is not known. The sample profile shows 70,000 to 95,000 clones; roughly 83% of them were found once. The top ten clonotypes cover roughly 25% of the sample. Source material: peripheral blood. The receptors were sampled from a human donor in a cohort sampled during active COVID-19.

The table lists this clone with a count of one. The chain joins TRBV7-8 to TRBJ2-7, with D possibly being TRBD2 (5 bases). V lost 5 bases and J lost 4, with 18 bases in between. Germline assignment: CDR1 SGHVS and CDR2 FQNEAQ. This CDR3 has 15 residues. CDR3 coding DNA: TGTGCCAGCAGCCCTTCAGAGGCGGGTCCGTACGAGCAGTACTTC. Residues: CASSPSEAGPYEQYF.

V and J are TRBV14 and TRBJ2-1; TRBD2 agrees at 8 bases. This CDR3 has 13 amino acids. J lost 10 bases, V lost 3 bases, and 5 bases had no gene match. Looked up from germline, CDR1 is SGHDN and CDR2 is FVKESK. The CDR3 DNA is TGTGCCAGCAGCCAGCAGTTAGCGGGAGAGCAGTTCTTC. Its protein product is CASSQQLAGEQFF. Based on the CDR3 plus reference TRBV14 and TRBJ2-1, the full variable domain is EAGVTQFPSHSVIEKGQTVTLRCDPISGHDNLYWYRRVMGKEIKFLLHFVKESKQDESGMPNNRFLAERTGGTYSTLKVQPAELEDSGVYFCASSQQLAGEQFFGPGTRLTVL.

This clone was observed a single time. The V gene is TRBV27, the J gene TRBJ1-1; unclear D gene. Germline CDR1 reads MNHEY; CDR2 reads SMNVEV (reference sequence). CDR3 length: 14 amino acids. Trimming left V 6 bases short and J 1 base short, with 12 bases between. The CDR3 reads CASSRPGSNTEAFF. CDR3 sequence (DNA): TGTGCCAGCAGCCGCCCGGGTTCGAACACTGAAGCTTTCTTT.

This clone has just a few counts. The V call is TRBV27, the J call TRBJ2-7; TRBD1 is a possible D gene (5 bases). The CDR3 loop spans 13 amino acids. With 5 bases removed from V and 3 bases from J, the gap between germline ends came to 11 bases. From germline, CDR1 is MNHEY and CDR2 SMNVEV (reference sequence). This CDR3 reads CASSPHDSYEQYF. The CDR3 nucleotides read TGTGCCAGCAGTCCGCACGACAGCTACGAGCAGTACTTC.

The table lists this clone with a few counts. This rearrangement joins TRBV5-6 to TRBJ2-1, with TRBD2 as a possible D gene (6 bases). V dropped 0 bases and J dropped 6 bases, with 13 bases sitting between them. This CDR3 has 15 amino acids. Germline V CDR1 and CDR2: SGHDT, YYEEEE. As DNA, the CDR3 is TGTGCCAGCAGCTTGGGGCGGAGGGCGGGCAATGAGCAGTTCTTC. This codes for CASSLGRRAGNEQFF.

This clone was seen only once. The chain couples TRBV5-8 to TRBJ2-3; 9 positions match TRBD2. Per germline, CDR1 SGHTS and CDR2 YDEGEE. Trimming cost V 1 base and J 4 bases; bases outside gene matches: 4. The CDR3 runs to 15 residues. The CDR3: CASSLHSGSPDTQYF. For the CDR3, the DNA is TGTGCCAGCAGCTTGCATAGCGGGAGCCCAGATACGCAGTATTTT.

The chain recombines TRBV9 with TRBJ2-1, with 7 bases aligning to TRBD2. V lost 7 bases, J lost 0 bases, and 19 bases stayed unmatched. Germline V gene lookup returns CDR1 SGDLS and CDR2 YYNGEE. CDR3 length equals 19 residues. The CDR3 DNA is TGTGCCAGCGCCCCGGCTAGCGGAGCCCCCTCGGGCTCCTACAATGAGCAGTTCTTC. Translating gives CASAPASGAPSGSYNEQFF.

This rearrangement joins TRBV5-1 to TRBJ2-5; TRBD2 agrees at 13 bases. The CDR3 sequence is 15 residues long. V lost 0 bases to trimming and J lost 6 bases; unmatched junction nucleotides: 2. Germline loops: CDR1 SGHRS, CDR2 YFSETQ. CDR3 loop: CASSLEGTSGKTQYF. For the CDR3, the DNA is TGCGCCAGCAGCTTGGAGGGGACTAGCGGGAAGACCCAGTACTTC.

The chain's CDR3 is CASSYSGDEQYF. CDR3 nucleotides: TGTGCCAGCAGTTACTCCGGAGACGAGCAGTACTTC. This sequence joins TRBV6-6 and TRBJ2-7; no firm D call. Germline-derived CDR1 and CDR2 are MNHNY and SVGAGI (reference sequence). The CDR3 totals 12 residues. V shed 0 bases and J shed 5 bases, with 5 bases lying between them.

The CDR3 DNA reads as TGTGCCAGCAGCTTGGATGGGGGCAACACCATATATTTT. As protein: CASSLDGGNTIYF. This sequence joins TRBV5-4 and TRBJ1-3, with a possible D match to TRBD1 (6 bases). Trimming took 0 bases from V and 7 from J, leaving 8 bases between them. Germline CDR1 reads SGHNT; CDR2 reads YYREEE (reference sequence). The CDR3 is 13 residues long.

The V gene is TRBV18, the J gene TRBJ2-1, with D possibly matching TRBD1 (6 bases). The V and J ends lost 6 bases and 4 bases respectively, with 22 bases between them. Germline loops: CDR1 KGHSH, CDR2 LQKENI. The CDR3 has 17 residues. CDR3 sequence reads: CASSAGSAGAIYNEQFF. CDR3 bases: TGTGCCAGCTCCGCAGGCTCTGCAGGGGCCATTTACAATGAGCAGTTCTTC.

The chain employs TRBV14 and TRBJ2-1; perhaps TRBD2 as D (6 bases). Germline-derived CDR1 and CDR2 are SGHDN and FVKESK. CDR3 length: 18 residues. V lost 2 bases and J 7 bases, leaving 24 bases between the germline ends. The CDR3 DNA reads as TGTGCCAGCAGCCAACGGGACTCGGGATACCTCTCGGGGAATGAGCAGTTCTTC. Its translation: CASSQRDSGYLSGNEQFF.

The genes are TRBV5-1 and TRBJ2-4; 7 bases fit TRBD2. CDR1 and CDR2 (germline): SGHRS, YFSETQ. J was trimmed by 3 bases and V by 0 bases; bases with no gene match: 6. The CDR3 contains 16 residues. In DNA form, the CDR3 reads TGCGCCAGCAGCTTGGAGATTAGCGGGCTCAAAAACATTCAGTACTTC. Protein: CASSLEISGLKNIQYF.

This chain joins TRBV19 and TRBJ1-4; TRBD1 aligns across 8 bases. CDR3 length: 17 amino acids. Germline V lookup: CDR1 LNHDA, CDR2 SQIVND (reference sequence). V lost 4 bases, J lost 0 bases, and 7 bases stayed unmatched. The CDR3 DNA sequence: TGTGCCAGTAGTAGGACGGGGACAGGTGCAACTAATGAAAAACTGTTTTTT. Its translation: CASSRTGTGATNEKLFF.

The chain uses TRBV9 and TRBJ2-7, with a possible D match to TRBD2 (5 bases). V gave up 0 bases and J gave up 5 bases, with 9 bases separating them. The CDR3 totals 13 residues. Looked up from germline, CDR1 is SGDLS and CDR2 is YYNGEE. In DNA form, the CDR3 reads TGTGCCAGCAGCGTAGGGTCCGGGAACGAGCAGTACTTC. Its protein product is CASSVGSGNEQYF.

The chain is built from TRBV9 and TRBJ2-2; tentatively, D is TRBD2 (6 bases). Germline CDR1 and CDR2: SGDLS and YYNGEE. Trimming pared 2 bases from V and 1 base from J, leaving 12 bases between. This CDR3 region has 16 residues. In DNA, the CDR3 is TGTGCCAGCAGCGTCGGGGGACGGGGGAACACCGGGGAGCTGTTTTTT. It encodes CASSVGGRGNTGELFF.

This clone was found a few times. The CDR3 coding sequence is TGTGCCAGCAGTGATCTTGGGGGGTATTCACCCCTCCACTTT. Amino acid sequence: CASSDLGGYSPLHF. The V and J genes are TRBV2 and TRBJ1-6; D is perhaps TRBD1 (5 bases). V was trimmed by 3 bases and J by 8 bases, leaving 11 bases between them. This CDR3 contains 14 residues. Germline CDR1 reads SNHLY; CDR2 reads FYNNEI.

For the CDR3, the DNA is TGTGCCAGCAGAGCCCCTGGGACATTTGAAGCTTTCTTT. Protein sequence: CASRAPGTFEAFF. This sequence joins TRBV6-4 and TRBJ1-1; tentative D call: TRBD1 (6 bases). V was cut by 6 bases and J by 7 bases, with 15 bases left in between. The CDR3 spans 13 residues. Looked up from germline, CDR1 is MRHNA and CDR2 is SNTAGT.

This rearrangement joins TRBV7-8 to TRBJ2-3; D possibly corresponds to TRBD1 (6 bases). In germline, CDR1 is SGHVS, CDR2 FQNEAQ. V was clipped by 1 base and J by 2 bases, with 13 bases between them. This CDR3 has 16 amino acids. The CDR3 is CASSLEGQLYTDTQYF. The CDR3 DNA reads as TGTGCCAGCAGCTTAGAAGGACAGCTCTACACAGATACGCAGTATTTT.

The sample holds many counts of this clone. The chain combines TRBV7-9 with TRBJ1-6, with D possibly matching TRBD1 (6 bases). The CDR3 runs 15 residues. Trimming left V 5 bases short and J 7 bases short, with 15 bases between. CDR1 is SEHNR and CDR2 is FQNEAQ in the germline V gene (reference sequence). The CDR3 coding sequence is TGTGCCAGCAGCGCCAGGGACATCGACAATTCACCCCTCCACTTT. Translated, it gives CASSARDIDNSPLHF.

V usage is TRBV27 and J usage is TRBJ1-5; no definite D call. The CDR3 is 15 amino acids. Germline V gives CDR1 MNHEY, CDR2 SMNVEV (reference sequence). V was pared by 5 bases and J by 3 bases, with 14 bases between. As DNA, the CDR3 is TGTGCCAGCAGTCGTTCTCAGACTTTCAATCAGCCCCAGCATTTT. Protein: CASSRSQTFNQPQHF.